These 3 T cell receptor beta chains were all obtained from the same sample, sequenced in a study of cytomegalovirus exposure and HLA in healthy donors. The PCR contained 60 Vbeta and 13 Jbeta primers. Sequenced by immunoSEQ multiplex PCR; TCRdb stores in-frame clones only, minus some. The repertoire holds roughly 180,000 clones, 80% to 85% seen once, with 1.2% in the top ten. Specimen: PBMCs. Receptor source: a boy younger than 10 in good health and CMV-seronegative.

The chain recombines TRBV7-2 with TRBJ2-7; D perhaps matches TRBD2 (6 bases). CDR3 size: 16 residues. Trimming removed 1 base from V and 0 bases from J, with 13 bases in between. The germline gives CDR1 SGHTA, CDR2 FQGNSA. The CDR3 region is CASSLVSGVSSYEQYF. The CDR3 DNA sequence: TGTGCCAGCAGCTTAGTGTCGGGAGTGAGCTCCTACGAGCAGTACTTC. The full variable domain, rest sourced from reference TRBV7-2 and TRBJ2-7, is GAGVSQSPSNKVTEKGKDVELRCDPISGHTALYWYRQSLGQGLEFLIYFQGNSAPDKSGLPSDRFSAERTGGSVSTLTIQRTQQEDSAVYLCASSLVSGVSSYEQYFGPGTRLTVT.

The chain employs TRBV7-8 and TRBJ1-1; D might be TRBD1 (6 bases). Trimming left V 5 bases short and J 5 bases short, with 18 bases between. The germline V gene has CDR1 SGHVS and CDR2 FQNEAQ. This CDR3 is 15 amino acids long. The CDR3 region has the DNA TGTGCCAGCAGCCCGCATGGAGGACAGCAAACTGAAGCTTTCTTT. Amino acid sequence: CASSPHGGQQTEAFF.

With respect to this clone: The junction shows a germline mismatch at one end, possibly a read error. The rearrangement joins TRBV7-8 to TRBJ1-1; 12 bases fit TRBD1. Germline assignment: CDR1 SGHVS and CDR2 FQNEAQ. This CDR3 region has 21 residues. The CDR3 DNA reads TGTGCCAGCAGCCTAGCGGCGGGACAGGGGGCGCGAAACATCGGCAGGACTGAAGCTTTCTTT. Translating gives CASSLAAGQGARNIGRTEAFF.